The rows below give T cell receptor beta chains drawn from one sample of a study of OX40 agonist ivuxolimab in advanced cancers. Generated by immunoSEQ multiplex PCR, the TCRdb table keeps only in-frame clones and is missing some. Of 48,000 or so clones in the sample, around 90% were seen once. The sequencing here drew on CD4+ or CD8+ T cells sorted from blood, taken in a trial of the OX40 agonist ivuxolimab. Every receptor here comes from an adult with an advanced solid tumor such as melanoma, head and neck, liver or kidney cancer. Each CDR3 is given with its conserved first and last residue. D genes are given only for firm matches. Clone size is stated in some rows and not others, as once, few, many or a class when expanded.

size	J	V	D	CDR3	DNA
-	TRBJ2-1	TRBV21-1	-	CASSHRDRPYNEQFF	TGTGCCAGCAGCCACCGGGACAGACCTTACAATGAGCAGTTCTTC
-	TRBJ2-5	TRBV7-6	TRBD2	CASSLIAGGLETQYF	TGTGCCAGCAGCTTGATAGCGGGAGGGCTGGAGACCCAGTACTTC
-	TRBJ1-5	TRBV18	-	CASSPTVEQPQHF	TGTGCCAGCTCACCAACAGTTGAGCAGCCCCAGCATTTT
-	TRBJ2-2	TRBV6-1	-	CASSEDRSHTGELFF	TGTGCCAGCAGTGAAGATCGGAGCCACACCGGGGAGCTGTTTTTT
-	TRBJ2-7	TRBV6-6	-	CASSYGDTTLGQYF	TGTGCCAGCAGTTACGGGGACACCACTCTCGGGCAGTACTTC
-	TRBJ1-5	TRBV7-2	-	CASSLVLTGPQHF	TGTGCCAGCAGCTTAGTTCTGACAGGTCCCCAGCATTTT
-	TRBJ2-1	TRBV15	TRBD1	CATSSGTANEQFF	TGTGCCACCAGCAGCGGGACAGCCAATGAGCAGTTCTTC
-	TRBJ2-7	TRBV5-4	-	CASSVNLDLITYEQYF	TGTGCCAGCAGCGTAAACCTAGACCTGATTACCTACGAGCAGTACTTC
-	TRBJ1-1	TRBV4-2	TRBD1	CASSPRDRSSNTEAFF	TGTGCCAGCAGTCCTAGGGACAGATCTTCAAACACTGAAGCTTTCTTT
-	TRBJ2-1	TRBV5-4	-	CASSFRGSYNEQFF	TGTGCCAGCAGCTTCAGGGGTTCCTACAATGAGCAGTTCTTC
-	TRBJ2-1	TRBV11-2	TRBD2	CASSRRTSGYNEQFF	TGTGCCAGCAGCCGGAGGACTAGCGGCTACAATGAGCAGTTCTTC
once	TRBJ1-2	TRBV5-4	TRBD1	CASSLGQGLDGYTF	TGTGCCAGCAGCTTAGGACAGGGGCTGGATGGCTACACCTTC
-	TRBJ1-2	TRBV4-2	-	CASSQAQAYGYTF	TGTGCCAGCAGCCAAGCTCAGGCCTATGGCTACACCTTC
few	TRBJ1-3	TRBV30	-	CAWSQQGASGNTIYF	TGTGCCTGGAGTCAACAGGGAGCCTCTGGAAACACCATATATTTT
-	TRBJ1-2	TRBV7-2	-	CASSLSGPQLSF	TGTGCCAGCAGCTTATCTGGACCACAACTTAGCTTC
-	TRBJ1-1	TRBV11-2	-	CASSFDRNTEAFF	TGTGCCAGCAGCTTTGACAGGAACACTGAAGCTTTCTTT
-	TRBJ2-1	TRBV2	TRBD1	CASNGPGQGANEQFF	TGTGCCAGCAATGGGCCGGGACAGGGGGCCAATGAGCAGTTCTTC
-	TRBJ1-1	TRBV30	-	CAWSWTASGAFF	TGTGCCTGGAGTTGGACAGCCAGCGGAGCTTTCTTT
-	TRBJ1-6	TRBV5-4	TRBD1	CATKSGQLNSPLHF	TGTGCCACCAAATCGGGACAGCTTAATTCACCCCTCCACTTT
-	TRBJ1-2	TRBV18	TRBD1	CASSLTQTGGAYYGYTF	TGTGCCAGCTCACTAACGCAGACAGGGGGCGCGTACTATGGCTACACCTTC
-	TRBJ2-1	TRBV29-1	TRBD1	CSPTIFGKGAFNEQFF	TGCAGCCCTACTATCTTTGGAAAGGGGGCGTTCAATGAGCAGTTCTTC
-	TRBJ2-2	TRBV5-1	TRBD1	CASLDRAINGELFF	TGCGCCAGCCTGGACAGGGCGATCAACGGGGAGCTGTTTTTT
medium-sized	TRBJ1-1	TRBV6-5	TRBD1	CASSRQGRGKNEAFF	TGTGCCAGCAGTAGACAGGGTAGGGGTAAAAATGAAGCTTTCTTT
-	TRBJ2-7	TRBV7-8	-	CASSFPWKYEQYF	TGTGCCAGCAGCTTCCCCTGGAAATACGAGCAGTACTTC
-	TRBJ2-1	TRBV9	TRBD2	CASSVATEASGRAGNEQFF	TGTGCCAGCAGCGTAGCTACTGAGGCTAGCGGGAGGGCCGGCAATGAGCAGTTCTTC
-	TRBJ1-5	TRBV21-1	-	CASNPQGNQPQHF	TGTGCCAGCAACCCACAGGGGAATCAGCCCCAGCATTTT
once	TRBJ1-3	TRBV19	-	CASSIDPAGRNTIYF	TGTGCCAGTAGTATAGACCCGGCCGGAAGGAACACCATATATTTT
-	TRBJ2-1	TRBV5-1	-	CASSLSPTNNEQFF	TGCGCCAGCAGCTTGTCGCCTACCAACAATGAGCAGTTCTTC
-	TRBJ1-2	TRBV18	TRBD1	CASSPEGTGTGYTF	TGTGCCAGCTCACCGGAGGGGACAGGGACTGGCTACACCTTC
-	TRBJ1-3	TRBV7-2	-	CASSSVDGKIYF	TGTGCCAGCAGCTCTGTAGACGGGAAAATATATTTT
-	TRBJ2-5	TRBV29-1	-	CSARGVSRETQYF	TGCAGCGCTAGGGGAGTGAGCAGGGAGACCCAGTACTTC